The clone carrying this TCR beta chain has just a few counts. Germline-derived CDR1 and CDR2 are DFQATT and SNEGSKA (reference sequence). V lost 0 bases, J lost 3 bases, and 6 bases stayed unmatched. The CDR3 consists of 16 residues. This entry belongs to a study of metastatic and nonmetastatic thyroid tumors. TCRdb reprocessed the PCR reads via MiXCR. The repertoire consists of approximately 17,000 clones, with about 25% occurring once and the leading ten covering 10%. Patients underwent thyroid surgery, and none had received any treatment before it. The TCR originated in a female donor with papillary thyroid cancer or a benign thyroid nodule (not recorded which). Some clones in this sample may be carry-over from other donors' samples. The specimen was adjacent normal tissue. This chain joins TRBV20-1 and TRBJ2-1, with 9 bases identical to TRBD1. The CDR3: CSARDLRTGDYNEQFF. Here the CDR3 DNA reads TGCAGTGCTAGAGATCTTAGGACAGGGGACTACAATGAGCAGTTCTTC.